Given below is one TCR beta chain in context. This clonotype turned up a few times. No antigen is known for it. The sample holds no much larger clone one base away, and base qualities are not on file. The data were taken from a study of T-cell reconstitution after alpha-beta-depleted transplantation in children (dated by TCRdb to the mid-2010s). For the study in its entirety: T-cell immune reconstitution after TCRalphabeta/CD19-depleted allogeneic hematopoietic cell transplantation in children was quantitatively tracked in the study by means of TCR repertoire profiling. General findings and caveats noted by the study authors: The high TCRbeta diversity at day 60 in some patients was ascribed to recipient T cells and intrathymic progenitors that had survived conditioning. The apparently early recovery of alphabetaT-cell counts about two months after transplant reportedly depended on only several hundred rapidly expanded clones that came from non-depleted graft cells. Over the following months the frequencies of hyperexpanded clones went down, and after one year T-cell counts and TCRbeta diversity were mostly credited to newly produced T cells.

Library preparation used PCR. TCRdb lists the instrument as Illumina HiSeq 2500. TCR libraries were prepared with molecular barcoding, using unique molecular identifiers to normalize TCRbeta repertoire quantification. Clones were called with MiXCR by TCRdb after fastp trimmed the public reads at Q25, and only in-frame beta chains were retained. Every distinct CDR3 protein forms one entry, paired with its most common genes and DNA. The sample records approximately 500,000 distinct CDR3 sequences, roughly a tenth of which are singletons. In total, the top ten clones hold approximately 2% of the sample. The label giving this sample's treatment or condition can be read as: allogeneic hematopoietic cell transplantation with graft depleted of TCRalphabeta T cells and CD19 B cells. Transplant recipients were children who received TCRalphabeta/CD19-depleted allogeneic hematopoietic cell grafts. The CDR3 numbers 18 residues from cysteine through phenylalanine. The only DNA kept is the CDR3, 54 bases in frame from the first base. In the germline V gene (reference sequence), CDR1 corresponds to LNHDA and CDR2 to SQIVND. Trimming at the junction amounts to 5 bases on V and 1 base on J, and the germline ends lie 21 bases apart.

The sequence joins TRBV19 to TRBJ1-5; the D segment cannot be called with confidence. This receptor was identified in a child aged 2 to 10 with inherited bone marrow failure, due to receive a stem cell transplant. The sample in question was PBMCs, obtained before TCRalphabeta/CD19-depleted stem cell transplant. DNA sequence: TGTGCCAGTAGTGGCGGCCAGGAGGTTTTGGTCAGCAATCAGCCCCAGCATTTT. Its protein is CASSGGQEVLVSNQPQHF. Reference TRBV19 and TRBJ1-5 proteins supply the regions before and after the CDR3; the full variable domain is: DGGITQSPKYLFRKEGQNVTLSCEQNLNHDAMYWYRQDPGQGLRLIYYSQIVNDFQKGDIAEGYSVSREKKESFPLTVTSAQKNPTAFYLCASSGGQEVLVSNQPQHFGDGTRLSIL.